Listed below are T cell receptor beta chains from one sample, sequenced in a study of T cell repertoires in cytomegalovirus infection. Their antigens are not known. TCRdb reanalysed the reads using MiXCR and keeps one entry per CDR3 protein. This table has about 830,000 distinct CDR3 sequences, roughly 33% appearing once. The specimen was cultured CD8+ T cells from PBMCs, collected from culture after CMV antigen stimulation. Every receptor here comes from a human donor in good health (CMV status not recorded). Some clones in this sample may be carry-over from other donors' samples. Each CDR3 is given without its conserved first and last residue. Fields, in order: CDR3 length, clone size, V gene, J gene, CDR3 protein. Rows give clone size only sometimes, using once, few, many, or a class for an expanded clone.

length: 14; size: few; V: TRBV10-2; J: TRBJ2-1; CDR3: ASRRGDQGDYNEQF
length: 15; size: .; V: TRBV7-9; J: TRBJ1-1; CDR3: ASSLGRAGTGRNEAF
length: 13; size: few; V: TRBV19; J: TRBJ2-1; CDR3: ASTPGLAIYNEQF
length: 14; size: many; V: TRBV7-2; J: TRBJ2-3; CDR3: ASTLGAGGSSDTQY
length: 12; size: .; V: TRBV7-6; J: TRBJ2-5; CDR3: ASSLRRVEETQY
length: 19; size: .; V: TRBV11-3; J: TRBJ2-3; CDR3: ASSSGQGENGTSGSTDTQY
length: 13; size: .; V: TRBV5-5; J: TRBJ2-1; CDR3: ASRREDSSYNEQF
length: 13; size: many; V: TRBV7-9; J: TRBJ1-5; CDR3: ASSGQGAPHQPQH
length: 15; size: .; V: TRBV24-1; J: TRBJ2-1; CDR3: ATSAGTGRYPYNEQF
length: 14; size: few; V: TRBV2; J: TRBJ1-1; CDR3: ASSEGTGAGNTEAF
length: 15; size: .; V: TRBV7-6; J: TRBJ2-2; CDR3: ASSYISGTATTGELF
length: 10; size: few; V: TRBV20-1; J: TRBJ2-1; CDR3: SASGTFNEQF
length: 12; size: .; V: TRBV27; J: TRBJ2-2; CDR3: ASSPWGAAGELF
length: 13; size: .; V: TRBV15; J: TRBJ2-1; CDR3: ATQAGGPDYNEQF
length: 13; size: .; V: TRBV4-1; J: TRBJ2-5; CDR3: ASSQVWGAGETQY
length: 11; size: .; V: TRBV10-1; J: TRBJ1-1; CDR3: ASSGQGRPEAF
length: 13; size: .; V: TRBV7-4; J: TRBJ2-4; CDR3: ATGDQGIAKNIQY
length: 13; size: .; V: TRBV20-1; J: TRBJ1-1; CDR3: SARDWSIRGIEAF